The next 7 T cell receptor beta chains were all read from a single sample in a study of blood T cell repertoires in COVID-19. TCRdb's table, derived via immunoSEQ multiplex PCR, lists solely in-frame clones and lacks some. The sample shows 350,000 to 400,000 clones, just under 90% of them seen only once. The sequenced sample consisted of PBMCs or T cells enriched from blood (not recorded which). These receptors all stem from a woman in her 30s who had recovered from COVID-19.

This chain connects TRBV5-1 to TRBJ2-1; D remains unclear. The germline V gene has CDR1 SGHRS and CDR2 YFSETQ. Trimming shortened V by 4 bases and J by 7 bases, and 15 bases separated the two germline ends. The CDR3 length is 14 residues. CDR3 nucleotides: TGCGCCAGCAGCCCGCGACTGTCTGTGAATGAGCAGTTCTTC. It codes for CASSPRLSVNEQFF.

The V and J genes are TRBV12-5 and TRBJ2-7; 11 nucleotides align to TRBD1. This CDR3 has 15 amino acids. With 0 bases clipped from V and 3 bases from J, the junction kept 1 base outside the gene matches. The germline V gene encodes CDR1 LGHNT and CDR2 FRNRAP. The CDR3 protein is CASGLVGTGGYEQYF. As DNA, the CDR3 is TGTGCTAGTGGTTTGGTAGGGACAGGGGGCTACGAGCAGTACTTC. The full variable domain, rest sourced from reference TRBV12-5 and TRBJ2-7, is DARVTQTPRHKVTEMGQEVTMRCQPILGHNTVFWYRQTMMQGLELLAYFRNRAPLDDSGMPKDRFSAEMPDATLATLKIQPSEPRDSAVYFCASGLVGTGGYEQYFGPGTRLTVT.

This chain uses TRBV4-2 with TRBJ2-1; 10 nucleotides line up with TRBD2. V trimming: 3 bases; J trimming: 9 bases; junction bases outside the gene matches: 8. CDR1 LGHNA and CDR2 YNFKEQ come from the germline V gene. CDR3 length: 15 amino acids. The CDR3 loop reads CASSHSSGSRAEQFF. The CDR3 nucleotides read TGTGCCAGCAGCCACTCTAGCGGGAGCCGGGCTGAGCAGTTCTTC.

V and J are TRBV19 and TRBJ1-2; D is undetermined. V lost 3 bases, J lost 5 bases, and 10 bases lay in between. This CDR3 comprises 13 residues. The germline V gene encodes CDR1 LNHDA and CDR2 SQIVND (reference sequence). CDR3 protein: CASSMVAAYGYTF. The CDR3 DNA reads TGTGCCAGTAGTATGGTAGCAGCTTATGGCTACACCTTC.

CDR3 in amino acids: CASSQPGLETYEQYF. CDR3 nucleotide sequence: TGCGCCAGCAGCCAGCCGGGACTAGAGACGTACGAGCAGTACTTC. The rearrangement joins TRBV4-1 to TRBJ2-7; 8 bases agree with TRBD2. V lost 3 bases, J lost 4 bases, and 8 bases stayed unmatched. The CDR3 covers 15 residues. CDR1 and CDR2 from the germline V gene are MGHRA and YSYEKL.

This chain links TRBV15 with TRBJ1-2; 9 bases map to TRBD1. J was trimmed by 4 bases and V by 5 bases; bases with no gene match: 2. The CDR3 totals 13 residues. The germline gives CDR1 LNHNV, CDR2 YYDKDF (reference sequence). In DNA form, the CDR3 reads TGTGCCACCAGCCCGGACAGGGGCTATGGCTACACCTTC. Its protein is CATSPDRGYGYTF.

The V call is TRBV14, the J call TRBJ2-7; the D gene is possibly TRBD1 (5 bases). Germline CDR1 is SGHDN and CDR2 is FVKESK. The CDR3 contains 12 residues. The V end lost 4 bases, the J end lost 3 bases, and 7 bases lay between the germline ends. The CDR3 region is CASSRQGYEQYF. As DNA, the CDR3 is TGTGCCAGCAGCCGGCAGGGCTACGAGCAGTACTTC.